Below are 22 T cell receptor beta chains sequenced from a single sample in a study of neurological immune-mediated disorders. Using its own MiXCR run on the 5' RACE reads, TCRdb lists one record per CDR3 protein. The sample lists about 66,000 distinct CDR3 sequences, 3.4% occurring once. Material: PBMCs. The receptors here all came from a man aged 40-49 years with multiple sclerosis.

In this sample, this clonotype turned up many times. The chain recombines TRBV7-8 with TRBJ2-5; D possibly corresponds to TRBD2 (5 bases). The CDR3 totals 15 residues. The V gene lost 1 base and the J gene lost 2 bases, with 11 bases spanning the gap. The germline V gene encodes CDR1 SGHVS and CDR2 FQNEAQ. The CDR3 loop reads CASSLVLAGQETQYF. In nucleotides, the CDR3 is TGTGCCAGCAGCTTAGTGCTAGCCGGTCAAGAGACCCAGTACTTC.

This clonotype was counted ten times or more. The chain carries TRBV27 and TRBJ2-1; D possibly matches TRBD1 or TRBD2 (5 bases each). The CDR3 contains 14 residues. Germline V gene lookup returns CDR1 MNHEY and CDR2 SMNVEV (reference sequence). V was cut by 3 bases and J by 0 bases, with 6 bases left in between. Here the CDR3 reads CASSFGGSYNEQFF. The CDR3 nucleotides are TGTGCCAGCAGTTTTGGGGGCTCCTACAATGAGCAGTTCTTC.

This clonotype was detected many times. This chain connects TRBV20-1 to TRBJ1-2; D gene uncertain. The CDR3 is made up of 14 amino acids. Trimming removed 1 base from V and 1 base from J, with 10 bases in between. Germline V gene lookup returns CDR1 DFQATT and CDR2 SNEGSKA (reference sequence). The CDR3: CSARGKTINYGYTF. The CDR3 coding sequence is TGCAGTGCTAGAGGAAAGACGATTAACTATGGCTACACCTTC.

This clonotype occurred many times. The gene calls are TRBV5-1 and TRBJ2-1; 11 positions match TRBD2. Trimming removed 4 bases from V and 10 bases from J; junction bases left unmatched: 10. The CDR3 is made up of 15 amino acids. Germline loops: CDR1 SGHRS, CDR2 YFSETQ. CDR3 bases: TGCGCCAGCAGCGTCTCTAGCGGGGGGAGCGGCGAGCAGTTCTTC. Translation gives CASSVSSGGSGEQFF.

This clonotype was found many times. J is TRBJ1-5 and V is TRBV7-8; no clear D. Trimming removed 2 bases from V and 3 bases from J, with 8 bases in between. The CDR3 extends over 14 amino acids. CDR1 is SGHVS, CDR2 FQNEAQ, per germline. CDR3 bases: TGTGCCAGCAGCTTATCCGGGCTCAATCAGCCCCAGCATTTT. It yields the protein CASSLSGLNQPQHF.

The sample holds many counts of this clonotype. The chain is built from TRBV12-3 or TRBV12-4 and TRBJ1-1, with D possibly matching TRBD1 (5 bases). Deletions cut 11 bases from V and 5 bases from J, with 18 bases between. CDR3 size: 13 residues. The CDR3 loop is CACSWGRDTEAFF. CDR3 nucleotide sequence: TGTGCCTGCTCCTGGGGCAGAGATACTGAAGCTTTCTTT.

There are many counts of this clonotype. The chain couples TRBV15 to TRBJ2-1, with 9 bases matching TRBD1. This CDR3 is built from 14 residues. CDR1 and CDR2 (germline): LNHNV, YYDKDF (reference sequence). With 3 bases clipped from V and 9 bases from J, the junction kept 6 bases outside the gene matches. The CDR3: CATSRPGQGGEQFF. CDR3 in DNA: TGTGCCACCAGCAGGCCGGGACAGGGCGGTGAGCAGTTCTTC.

At least ten counts were recorded for this clonotype. V and J are TRBV11-2 and TRBJ1-1; D not resolved. Germline V lookup: CDR1 SGHAT, CDR2 FQNNGV. CDR3 size: 14 residues. Trimming took 7 bases from V and 0 from J, leaving 12 bases between them. DNA of the CDR3: TGTGCCAGCACCAATAGGGCCTTGAACACTGAAGCTTTCTTT. Its protein is CASTNRALNTEAFF. Complete variable domain (other parts from reference TRBV11-2 and TRBJ1-1): EAGVAQSPRYKIIEKRQSVAFWCNPISGHATLYWYQQILGQGPKLLIQFQNNGVVDDSQLPKDRFSAERLKGVDSTLKIQPAKLEDSAVYLCASTNRALNTEAFFGQGTRLTVV.

This clonotype showed up many times. The genes are TRBV20-1 and TRBJ1-1; possible D gene TRBD1, 5 bases. The V and J ends lost 4 bases and 1 base respectively, with 13 bases between them. From germline, CDR1 is DFQATT and CDR2 SNEGSKA (reference sequence). The CDR3 spans 14 residues. The chain's CDR3 is CSANRDFWNTEAFF. The CDR3 DNA is TGCAGTGCTAACCGGGACTTCTGGAACACTGAAGCTTTCTTT.

V and J are TRBV20-1 and TRBJ2-7, with a possible D match to TRBD1 (6 bases). Germline V lookup: CDR1 DFQATT, CDR2 SNEGSKA (reference sequence). The CDR3 totals 14 residues. The V and J ends lost 4 bases and 4 bases respectively, with 17 bases between them. The CDR3 DNA is TGCAGTGCTAATACGTGGACAGCCGATTACGAGCAGTACTTC. This gives the protein CSANTWTADYEQYF.

The chain recombines TRBV12-3 or TRBV12-4 with TRBJ2-1; TRBD2 is a possible D gene (5 bases). The CDR3 is made up of 14 amino acids. V dropped 1 base and J dropped 6 bases, with 10 bases sitting between them. The CDR3 region is CASSLGGSVNEQFF. CDR3 in DNA: TGTGCCAGCAGTTTAGGAGGGTCGGTCAATGAGCAGTTCTTC.

In its sample, this clonotype was seen many times. The chain recombines TRBV28 with TRBJ1-4, with D possibly TRBD1 on 6 matching bases. Germline loops: CDR1 MDHEN, CDR2 SYDVKM. There are 15 residues in the CDR3. The ends were cut back, 6 bases at V and 6 bases at J, with 17 bases in the middle. The CDR3 reads CASSSPGTIDEKLFF. Here the CDR3 DNA reads TGTGCCAGCAGCTCGCCGGGGACAATCGATGAAAAACTGTTTTTT.

This clonotype showed up many times. The gene calls are TRBV3-1 and TRBJ1-5, with D possibly matching TRBD1 (5 bases). Trimming shortened V by 5 bases and J by 3 bases, and 11 bases separated the two germline ends. This CDR3 comprises 14 residues. Germline CDR1 reads LGHDT; CDR2 reads YNNKEL (reference sequence). CDR3 in amino acids: CASSEGPHNQPQHF. CDR3 DNA: TGTGCCAGCAGCGAGGGACCTCACAATCAGCCCCAGCATTTT. The complete variable domain, with remaining parts taken from reference TRBV3-1 and TRBJ1-5, reads DTAVSQTPKYLVTQMGNDKSIKCEQNLGHDTMYWYKQDSKKFLKIMFSYNNKELIINETVPNRFSPKSPDKAHLNLHINSLELGDSAVYFCASSEGPHNQPQHFGDGTRLSIL.

This clonotype has only a few counts. In nucleotides, the CDR3 is TGTGCCAGCAGTCAAACCCGGGGACGGGACTATGGCTACACCTTC. This codes for CASSQTRGRDYGYTF. The V gene is TRBV6-1, the J gene TRBJ1-2; D possibly corresponds to TRBD1 (5 bases). Germline V CDR1 and CDR2: MNHNS, SASEGT. The V gene lost 5 bases and the J gene lost 3 bases, with 16 bases spanning the gap. The CDR3 is 15 amino acids.

This clonotype is deemed medium-sized. The rearrangement links TRBV4-1 to TRBJ2-7; TRBD2 aligns across 9 bases. V dropped 0 bases and J dropped 3; count of bases not matched to a gene: 6. The CDR3 has 16 amino acids. Germline-derived CDR1 and CDR2 are MGHRA and YSYEKL. In nucleotides, the CDR3 is TGCGCCAGCAGCCAAGAGAGAGCGGGGGGTCACTACGAGCAGTACTTC. Translation gives CASSQERAGGHYEQYF.

At least ten counts were recorded for this clonotype. The chain couples TRBV5-1 to TRBJ1-2; D might be TRBD1 (6 bases). This CDR3 comprises 17 residues. V was clipped by 0 bases and J by 4 bases, with 19 bases between them. Germline CDR1 is SGHRS and CDR2 is YFSETQ. CDR3 coding DNA: TGCGCCAGCAGCTTGGCTGTGGGGGCAGGACTAAGCTATGGCTACACCTTC. It encodes CASSLAVGAGLSYGYTF.

At least ten counts were recorded for this clonotype. CDR3: CASSGFSVNTEAFF. DNA of the CDR3: TGTGCCAGCAGCGGATTTAGTGTGAACACTGAAGCTTTCTTT. J is TRBJ1-1 and V is TRBV7-9; D unresolved. The V gene's germline CDR1 is SEHNR and CDR2 FQNEAQ (reference sequence). CDR3 length: 14 residues. V lost 5 bases and J lost 0, with 10 bases in between.

This clonotype has ten or more counts. The V gene is TRBV5-1, the J gene TRBJ2-7; no clear D gene. V lost 1 base, J lost 0 bases, and 14 bases lay in between. The CDR3 sequence is 16 residues long. Germline CDR1 and CDR2: SGHRS and YFSETQ. CDR3 DNA: TGCGCCAGCAGCTTGAGTTCGCCAGCGAGCTCCTACGAGCAGTACTTC. Protein product: CASSLSSPASSYEQYF.

This clonotype was found many times. The gene calls are TRBV12-3 or TRBV12-4 and TRBJ1-2, with TRBD1 matching over 8 bases. The CDR3 spans 13 residues. The trim removed 7 bases at V and 7 bases at J, leaving 8 bases unmatched. Here the CDR3 DNA reads TGTGCCAGCACCCAGACAGGGGAGAGTGGCTACACCTTC. It is translated as CASTQTGESGYTF.

This clonotype was seen repeatedly, ten times or more. V and J are TRBV6-5 and TRBJ2-7; 10 nucleotides align to TRBD2. From germline, CDR1 is MNHEY and CDR2 SVGAGI. V dropped 7 bases and J dropped 4; count of bases not matched to a gene: 7. The CDR3 sequence is 14 residues long. The CDR3 loop reads CASNPSGSAYEQYF. The CDR3 DNA reads as TGTGCCAGCAATCCTAGCGGGAGTGCGTACGAGCAGTACTTC.

This clonotype was found many times. The chain combines TRBV7-9 with TRBJ2-5; D is tentatively TRBD1 or TRBD2 (5 bases each). Per germline, CDR1 SEHNR and CDR2 FQNEAQ (reference sequence). The length of the CDR3 is 14 residues. V was shortened by 3 bases and J by 4 bases, with 12 bases between the two germline ends. The CDR3 DNA sequence: TGTGCCAGCAGCTTGATGGAAGGGACAGAGACCCAGTACTTC. This encodes CASSLMEGTETQYF. Complete variable domain (other parts from reference TRBV7-9 and TRBJ2-5): DTGVSQNPRHKITKRGQNVTFRCDPISEHNRLYWYRQTLGQGPEFLTYFQNEAQLEKSRLLSDRFSAERPKGSFSTLEIQRTEQGDSAMYLCASSLMEGTETQYFGPGTRLLVL.

This clonotype was counted many times. DNA for the CDR3: TGTGCCAGCAGCGTGACCGGGAGCTCCTACAATGAGCAGTTCTTC. Its translation is CASSVTGSSYNEQFF. The V gene is TRBV5-5, the J gene TRBJ2-1; perhaps TRBD2 as D (6 bases). The CDR3 runs 15 residues. The germline V gene has CDR1 SGHKS and CDR2 YYEKEE (reference sequence). The V end lost 4 bases, the J end lost 0 bases, and 11 bases lay between the germline ends.